This section outlines one T cell receptor beta chain sequence together with its context. The data derive from a study of technical replicates of blood from a handful of donors. The CDR3 spans 17 residues. CDR1 is SGHRS, CDR2 YFSETQ, per germline. The germline V and J ends were trimmed by 0 bases and 6 bases, with 19 bases remaining between them. Assay used: immunoSEQ multiplex PCR; TCRdb lists only in-frame clones, some missing. Among approximately 89,000 clones listed, approximately 96% were seen once. The sequencing input was T cells isolated from PBMCs. This chain links TRBV5-1 with TRBJ2-4; D is possibly TRBD2 (6 bases). The source is a human donor in good health. The CDR3 spells CASSLVPVGGGGNIQYF. In DNA, the CDR3 is TGCGCCAGCAGCTTGGTACCCGTCGGGGGTGGAGGAAACATTCAGTACTTC.